This T cell receptor beta chain was recovered during a study of tumor-infiltrating lymphocytes in localized non-small cell lung cancer (dated by TCRdb to about 2021). The study in broad terms: The cohort covered several histologies, both smokers and never-smokers, and patients whose samples were collected after neoadjuvant chemotherapy. Resected tumor tissue and uninvolved lung tissue described as non-adjacent to the tumor were contributed by each patient, with both tissues obtained from the same patient. The same patients underwent several integrated assays, with TCR sequencing performed together with flow cytometry, multiplex immunofluorescence, RNA-seq, exome sequencing and proteomics. In total, the ICON cohort consisted of approximately 160 surgical patients with localized non-small cell lung cancer who had their tumors resected. The paired tumor versus uninvolved lung comparison of immunoSEQ T-cell fraction included a few dozen patients. Study-level results and caveats: In line with immunofluorescence CD3 counts, TCRbeta sequencing supported higher T cell infiltration in tumors compared with uninvolved lung tissue. Because different assays used different pieces of the same tissue, intratumor heterogeneity could not be separated from technical variation. Assay coverage differed among patients according to how much tissue was available, so only a subset of the cohort had TCR sequencing. No difference in TCR-derived T-cell fraction was observed between the flow cytometry-defined immunotypes IM1 (good prognosis) and IM2 (poor prognosis). Tumor T-cell fraction from TCR sequencing was not associated with recurrence-free survival (p = 0.61).

Between the V and J ends, shortened by 6 bases and 10 bases respectively, the junction contains 11 bases. The CDR3 covers 10 residues, taking in both the cysteine and the phenylalanine. Of all the DNA, just the CDR3 is kept, 30 bases in frame from base 1. The germline V gene (reference sequence) provides CDR1 DFQATT and CDR2 SNEGSKA. The T-cell fraction in tumor and uninvolved lung tissue was provided by TCR sequencing with the immunoSEQ assay. The paper's data handling went like this. For survival analysis, patients were split into high (upper tertile) and low (lower two tertiles) T-cell fraction groups and compared by log-rank test. A signed-rank test was used to test paired tumor versus uninvolved lung differences in T-cell fraction. Here the immuneACCESS table is served through TCRdb, limited to in-frame sequences with V and J called. Missing clones are a known gap in these copies; in checked studies unresolved V genes cover under half, and the rest lacks a known reason. The DNA was the basis for D and trimming; V, J and clone size are from that table. The sample yields 15,000 to 20,000 clones; roughly two thirds were counted once. Approximately 4.3% of the sample is taken by the ten largest.

The first patient joined ICON in the first half of 2016, and enrollment wrapped up when the last patient was enrolled in late 2018. In a subcohort of 60 to 85 patients, fresh tumor and matched uninvolved tissue were collected for in-depth immune analyses, with TCR sequencing among those analyses. DNA isolated from bulk tissue, without cell sorting, was used for TCR sequencing. With respect to this clone: Its cognate antigen has yet to be identified. Within one base of it there is no much larger clone, and no base qualities were kept.

The TCR comes from a human donor with non-small cell lung cancer. The rearrangement joined TRBV20-1 to TRBJ2-3; the D gene assignment is ambiguous. The sequenced sample was lung tumor tissue. The DNA is as follows: TGCAGTGCCCCCTTCAATGCGCAGTATTTT. This translates into CSAPFNAQYF.